The source of this T cell receptor beta chain is a study of shared clonotypes between healthy human individuals (dated by TCRdb to the early 2020s). Turning to the overall study: The cohort included a few men and a couple of women between 18 and 49 years of age. For each donor, three plates each were used for CD4 naive and CD4 memory, two plates were used for CD8 naive, and one plate was used for CD8 memory. The study deeply sequenced blood TCR repertoires of about 5 healthy adults to estimate repertoire size and the extent of clonotype sharing between individuals. Libraries were prepared and TCR repertoires were sequenced by different laboratories using diverse techniques, in order to increase sequencing depth and limit assay-specific biases. Between about 0.94 and 10 billion PBMCs per donor were obtained by leukapheresis. The investigation overall reported the following: Sampling was restricted to blood, and TCR repertoires in tissues likely differ from the TCR repertoires found in blood. Because the study included a small number of donors, the genetic and exposure-history diversity represented was limited. Sharing across several donors was observed for about 5% of naive CD4, under 4% of naive CD8, 2.3% of memory CD4, and roughly 0.4% of memory CD8 clonotypes. Incomplete sequencing was indicated by rarefaction of sorted-subset datasets, despite the large sequencing depth. Estimated clonotype richness was generally larger for naive than for memory subsets. Compared with non-shared clonotypes, clonotypes shared by all four sorted-subset donors had higher generation probabilities. Pairwise subsampling led to the expectation that sequencing depth would affect the degree of clonotype sharing among donors.

Of note for this clone: It has no known antigen specificity. Per-nucleotide qualities are absent, and no much larger clonotype sits a single base away. Distinct nucleotide sequences in the sample also encode this CDR3.

Healthy HIV-negative adults with no recently reported acute infections or vaccinations were included as donors. Only Caucasian adults living in Nashville, Tennessee, USA were represented among the donors. Magnetic negative selection was used to enrich CD4+ T cells, after which naive cells were positively selected on CD45RA and the negative fraction became the memory subset. Blood was collected by leukapheresis, and PBMCs were isolated by Ficoll-Histopaque density gradient centrifugation and then cryopreserved in liquid nitrogen vapor phase. Purity and quantity of every magnetically sorted T cell population were checked by analytical flow cytometry. Genomic DNA was isolated from every sorted fraction and measured by UV absorbance on a Nanodrop 2000c. Using the deep immunoSEQ assay, multiplex PCR amplified TCR CDR3 regions from genomic DNA. For each cell subset, the extracted genomic DNA was distributed evenly across all wells of several immunoSEQ 96-well plates, and each plate served as one replicate. For sorted subsets, each replicate PCR was loaded with about 0.2 ug genomic DNA, equivalent to 30,000 to 35,000 T cell genomes. Purified libraries were measured with a Qubit 3.0 fluorometer, size-checked on a Bioanalyzer 2100, and measured again with the KAPA Library Quantification kit. A separate single-read 150-cycle Illumina NextSeq 550 flow cell was used to sequence each immunoSEQ 96-well plate. The authors' analysis ran thus. Because the immunoSEQ output held only junctional sequences and lacked quality scores, the filtering could not match the filtering applied to full-length reads. Sequences were annotated with PyIR, a Python wrapper for IgBLAST v1.9, and V/J genes and CDR3 were assigned using IMGT germline references. Any read was removed if the V/J assignment was weak (E-value above 1e-6), the CDR3 was missing, or the read contained stop codons, out-of-frame junctions, or ambiguous translated residues. V3J clonotypes were defined as sequences sharing the same inferred V gene, J gene, and CDR3 amino acid sequence. Percentage overlap between repertoires was computed as shared unique clonotypes divided by the size of the smaller repertoire. Repertoire richness was assessed with RTK rarefaction, the Chao1 estimator, and Recon v2.1 estimates of unobserved clonotypes. OLGA was used to compute generation probabilities for all TCRbeta clonotypes that the gDNA method yielded from a few donors. Drawn from immuneACCESS, this table holds only the in-frame rearrangements with V and J called that TCRdb kept. Clones are partly lost; checked studies trace under half to an unresolved V gene and leave the rest unexplained. That table furnishes V, J and clone size, whereas the DNA furnished D and trimming. The sample includes roughly 2.6 million clones, with more than 80% observed a single time. Over 0.12% of the sample is held by the ten biggest clonotypes.

The source material was naive CD4+ T cells sorted from blood. The cell subset or site label on this specimen signifies: CD45RA+ positively selected. The clonotype was recovered from a man younger than 30 in good health.

The bases are TGTGCCAGTAGTATCGAGAGAGGCTATGGCTACACCTTC. Its protein is CASSIERGYGYTF. The V and J segments used are TRBV19 and TRBJ1-2; no D segment can be confidently identified. The germline V gene encodes CDR1 LNHDA and CDR2 SQIVND (reference sequence). The CDR3 sequence holds 13 residues, the cysteine and phenylalanine included. The only DNA kept is the CDR3, 39 bases in frame from the first base. Trimming at the junction amounts to 3 bases on V and 4 bases on J, and the germline ends lie 9 bases apart.